This T cell receptor (beta chain) was recorded in a study of blood T cell repertoires in COVID-19. In the authors' methods: Nucleated cell counts were estimated from reference gene primer amplification. Sequencing was performed with immunoSEQ multiplex PCR; in TCRdb, only in-frame clones are kept and a portion is missing. V, J and clone size are taken as reported in that table, and D and trimming were inferred from the DNA itself. Of fewer than 450,000 clones in the sample, about 90% were seen once. Participant reports of clinical history set cohort assignment. In Cohort 3, a recovered donor had either two negative PCRs, clearance, or symptom resolution. V lost 5 bases, J lost 8 bases, and 13 bases lay in between. This CDR3 is 14 amino acids long. CDR1 and CDR2 from the germline V gene are SGHVS and FNYEAQ.

The chain has TRBV7-6 and TRBJ1-6; D is unclear. The sequencing sample was made of PBMCs or T cells enriched from blood (not recorded which). The sequence was collected from a woman in her 30s who had recovered from COVID-19. Here the CDR3 reads CASSPGPVDSPLHF. DNA for the CDR3: TGTGCCAGCAGCCCGGGTCCTGTGGATTCACCCCTCCACTTT. Based on the CDR3 plus reference TRBV7-6 and TRBJ1-6, the full variable domain is GAGVSQSPRYKVTKRGQDVALRCDPISGHVSLYWYRQALGQGPEFLTYFNYEAQQDKSGLPNDRFSAERPEGSISTLTIQRTEQRDSAMYRCASSPGPVDSPLHFGNGTRLTVT.